This TCR beta chain originates from a study of lymphopenia after photon versus proton radiotherapy. Whole-study findings and limits: Proton therapy kept repertoires fairly stable, unlike photons, which gained effector/memory cells.

With respect to this clone: Its antigen is not known.

The CDR3 has 13 residues. Trimming left V 5 bases short and J 0 bases short, with 8 bases between. Germline CDR1 and CDR2: GTSNPN and SVGIG (reference sequence). Repertoires were generated with immunoSEQ multiplex PCR, while TCRdb's copy carries only in-frame clones and drops some. The sample has approximately 170,000 clones, 70% to 90% seen once. The TCR was taken from a man in his fifties with gastric cancer. This rearrangement joins TRBV30 to TRBJ2-1, with D possibly TRBD1 on 5 matching bases. The sequenced sample was peripheral blood, obtained from a patient treated with photon-based radiotherapy. CDR3 amino acids: CAWQGSSYNEQFF. The CDR3 coding sequence is TGTGCCTGGCAGGGAAGCTCCTACAATGAGCAGTTCTTC.